This T cell receptor (beta chain) was recorded in a study of cytomegalovirus exposure and HLA in healthy donors. General study results and limits: Clonal expansion was found to be greater in HLA-associated TCR beta chains than in equally common others in a later analysis. Earlier analysis found most TCR beta V segments productive about 87% or about 30% of the time.

The PCR employed 60 Vbeta primers together with 13 Jbeta primers. The table came from immunoSEQ multiplex PCR; TCRdb's copy has only in-frame clones and leaves some out. This sample has tens of thousands of clones; roughly four fifths occur once, and the top ten carry 4% to 5%. The CDR3 has 16 residues. A word on this clone: Antigen unknown.

This receptor was obtained from a man aged 35 to 55 in good health and CMV-seronegative. The specimen sequenced was PBMCs. The chain links TRBV21-1 to TRBJ2-2; no check of the table's D call, TRBD2, against the DNA was made. TRBV21-1 is described as a pseudogene. The CDR3 protein is CATSFSGRDGTGELFF. The CDR3 nucleotides read TGTGCCACCTCGTTTAGCGGGAGGGATGGGACCGGGGAGCTGTTTTTT.